These 6 T cell receptor beta chains were sequenced from one sample in a study of cytomegalovirus exposure and HLA in healthy donors. Vbeta (60) and Jbeta (13) primers were used in the PCR. The data were produced by immunoSEQ multiplex PCR, yet TCRdb's version contains in-frame clones alone and is incomplete. The top ten hold around 25% of the sample, which has approximately 85,000 clones, approximately 80% seen once. Sample: PBMCs. The receptors originated from a woman between 50 and 59 years old in good health and CMV-seropositive.

The chain is built from TRBV5-6 and TRBJ2-6; TRBD1 aligns across 10 bases. The junction had 10 bases not matched to a gene; V was cut back by 4 bases and J by 0 bases. Germline V CDR1 and CDR2: SGHDT, YYEEEE. The CDR3 consists of 19 residues. The CDR3 loop is CASSHQGDRGVSGANVLTF. The CDR3 nucleotides are TGTGCCAGCAGCCACCAGGGGGACAGGGGTGTCTCTGGGGCCAACGTCCTGACTTTC.

V and J are TRBV9 and TRBJ1-1, with D unresolved. CDR1 is SGDLS and CDR2 is YYNGEE in the germline V gene. Trimming stripped 0 bases from V and 7 bases from J, with 10 bases between. The CDR3 is made up of 13 amino acids. CDR3 DNA sequence: TGTGCCAGCAGCGTAGGGGCAGCAGGTGAAGCTTTCTTT. Translation gives CASSVGAAGEAFF.

The chain recombines TRBV7-6 with TRBJ2-1; the D gene is possibly TRBD2 (6 bases). This CDR3 contains 16 residues. V was clipped by 2 bases and J by 0 bases, with 11 bases between them. Germline-derived CDR1 and CDR2 are SGHVS and FNYEAQ. The CDR3 region has the DNA TGTGCCAGCAGCTTATATAGCGGATTCTCCTACAATGAGCAGTTCTTC. It yields the protein CASSLYSGFSYNEQFF.

The rearrangement joins TRBV6-5 to TRBJ1-1; D unclear. Germline CDR1 reads MNHEY; CDR2 reads SVGAGI. V lost 7 bases and J lost 1, with 13 bases in between. The CDR3 has 14 amino acids. CDR3 nucleotide sequence: TGTGCCAGCACCCCCCCTCGGGAGAACACTGAAGCTTTCTTT. This translates into CASTPPRENTEAFF.

The V call is TRBV18, the J call TRBJ2-5, with 11 bases lining up with TRBD1. Looked up from germline, CDR1 is KGHSH and CDR2 is LQKENI. This CDR3 is 15 amino acids long. With 7 bases clipped from V and 5 bases from J, the junction kept 9 bases outside the gene matches. The CDR3 nucleotides read TGTGCCAGCTTTACCGGGACAGGGGGAGAGGAGACCCAGTACTTC. This encodes CASFTGTGGEETQYF. The whole variable domain, remainder taken from reference TRBV18 and TRBJ2-5, is NAGVMQNPRHLVRRRGQEARLRCSPMKGHSHVYWYRQLPEEGLKFMVYLQKENIIDESGMPKERFSAEFPKEGPSILRIQQVVRGDSAAYFCASFTGTGGEETQYFGPGTRLLVL.

The rearrangement uses TRBV6-4 and TRBJ2-2; TRBD2 matches at 8 bases. Trimming removed 3 bases from V and 4 bases from J; junction bases left unmatched: 4. Germline V CDR1 and CDR2: MRHNA, SNTAGT. The CDR3 sequence is 15 residues long. The chain's CDR3 is CASSESSGGTGELFF. The CDR3 DNA is TGTGCCAGCAGTGAATCGAGCGGGGGCACCGGGGAGCTGTTTTTT.